The 31 T cell receptor beta chains below were found in one sample sequenced in a study of T cells in localized non-small cell lung cancer. Sequenced by immunoSEQ multiplex PCR; TCRdb stores in-frame clones only, minus some. The sample shows about 55,000 clones, approximately 88% of them seen only once. The source material was peripheral blood mononuclear cells, sampled before any cancer treatment. The source of these receptors is a man aged 35 to 69 with stage III lung adenocarcinoma.

The chain recombines TRBV7-9 with TRBJ1-2; TRBD1 agrees at 8 bases. Germline-derived CDR1 and CDR2 are SEHNR and FQNEAQ (reference sequence). The V gene end was trimmed by 4 bases and the J gene end by 7 bases; junction bases not matched to a gene: 8. The CDR3 spans 14 residues. The CDR3 protein is CASSSGQGLSGYTF. In DNA form, the CDR3 reads TGTGCCAGCAGCTCCGGACAGGGTTTAAGTGGCTACACCTTC. Drawing the rest from reference TRBV7-9 and TRBJ1-2, the complete variable domain is DTGVSQNPRHKITKRGQNVTFRCDPISEHNRLYWYRQTLGQGPEFLTYFQNEAQLEKSRLLSDRFSAERPKGSFSTLEIQRTEQGDSAMYLCASSSGQGLSGYTFGSGTRLTVV.

The rearrangement uses TRBV4-3 and TRBJ1-2; 9 positions agree with TRBD1. The CDR3 has 14 residues. V shed 2 bases, J shed 8 bases, and the junction held 6 bases outside the gene matches. Germline V gene sequence: CDR1 LGHNA, CDR2 YSLEER. The CDR3 is CASSQPMTGGGYTF. The CDR3 DNA reads TGCGCCAGCAGCCAACCCATGACAGGGGGAGGCTACACCTTC.

The chain joins TRBV7-2 to TRBJ2-7, with 8 bases aligning to TRBD1. Germline V CDR1 and CDR2: SGHTA, FQGNSA. CDR3 length: 18 amino acids. The V and J ends lost 4 bases and 3 bases, in that order; junction bases with no gene match: 17. The chain's CDR3 is CASSSGQGFSPNFYEQYF. DNA of the CDR3: TGTGCCAGCAGCTCAGGACAGGGCTTCAGTCCGAATTTCTACGAGCAGTACTTC.

The chain employs TRBV7-2 and TRBJ2-5; perhaps TRBD1 as D (6 bases). The V end lost 6 bases, the J end lost 2 bases, and 19 bases lay between the germline ends. The CDR3 loop spans 16 amino acids. CDR1 is SGHTA and CDR2 is FQGNSA in the germline V gene. In nucleotides, the CDR3 is TGTGCCAGCAGTCTCGCGGACAGTTTCTTTCAAGAGACCCAGTACTTC. As protein: CASSLADSFFQETQYF.

The CDR3 here is CASSVDPASTSYNEQFF. The CDR3 coding sequence is TGTGCCAGCAGCGTAGATCCAGCGTCGACCTCCTACAATGAGCAGTTCTTC. This chain joins TRBV9 and TRBJ2-1; D is ambiguous. CDR1 is SGDLS and CDR2 is YYNGEE in the germline V gene. The ends were cut back, 0 bases at V and 0 bases at J, with 13 bases in the middle. There are 17 residues in the CDR3. Based on the CDR3 plus reference TRBV9 and TRBJ2-1, the full variable domain is DSGVTQTPKHLITATGQRVTLRCSPRSGDLSVYWYQQSLDQGLQFLIQYYNGEERAKGNILERFSAQQFPDLHSELNLSSLELGDSALYFCASSVDPASTSYNEQFFGPGTRLTVL.

The chain employs TRBV27 and TRBJ2-1, with 10 nucleotides matching TRBD2. CDR1 MNHEY and CDR2 SMNVEV come from the germline V gene (reference sequence). After removal of 7 bases from V and 4 bases from J, the junction contained 4 bases not matched to a gene. This CDR3 is 14 amino acids long. The DNA for the CDR3 is TGTGCCAGCACTAGCGGGAGAACATACAATGAGCAGTTCTTC. It yields the protein CASTSGRTYNEQFF.

Comment on this clone: At one boundary the junction diverges from the germline segment, which might be a read error. V and J are TRBV27 and TRBJ2-5; TRBD2 matches 9 bases. Germline-derived CDR1 and CDR2 are MNHEY and SMNVEV (reference sequence). CDR3 length: 13 amino acids. The CDR3 sequence is CASSWVGAGGLNF. Written as DNA, the CDR3 is TGTGCCAGCAGCTGGGTGGGAGCGGGAGGCCTGAACTTC.

The chain carries TRBV5-1 and TRBJ2-5, with 7 bases that match TRBD1. J lost 10 bases, V lost 9 bases, and 21 bases had no gene match. Germline values: CDR1 SGHRS, CDR2 YFSETQ. The CDR3 is 15 amino acids. The CDR3 here is CATTRDSTSEALQYF. The CDR3 nucleotides are TGCGCCACCACTCGGGACAGCACCAGCGAAGCCCTCCAGTACTTC.

The V and J genes are TRBV18 and TRBJ1-3; 10 nucleotides align to TRBD1. Germline V gives CDR1 KGHSH, CDR2 LQKENI. V trimming: 0 bases; J trimming: 3 bases; junction bases outside the gene matches: 2. The CDR3 length is 16 residues. CDR3 protein: CASSPPGQGLGNTIYF. The CDR3 DNA sequence: TGTGCCAGCTCACCACCGGGACAGGGGCTTGGAAACACCATATATTTT.

The chain has TRBV19 and TRBJ1-6; D unresolved. This CDR3 contains 13 residues. Germline V gives CDR1 LNHDA, CDR2 SQIVND (reference sequence). Trimming pared 8 bases from V and 2 bases from J, leaving 7 bases between. The CDR3 nucleotides are TGTGCCAGTCTTGGGACCTATAATTCACCCCTCCACTTT. Protein: CASLGTYNSPLHF.

The chain couples TRBV5-1 to TRBJ2-7, with 12 bases aligning to TRBD1. Looked up from germline, CDR1 is SGHRS and CDR2 is YFSETQ. J gave up 5 bases and V 8 bases, and 5 bases lay outside the gene matches. The CDR3 runs to 13 residues. Written as DNA, the CDR3 is TGCGCCAGTTCCGGGACAGGGGGCAACGAGCAGTACTTC. Encoded protein: CASSGTGGNEQYF.

This clone was counted a few times. The chain uses TRBV9 and TRBJ1-4, with 8 nucleotides matching TRBD1. Germline CDR1 and CDR2: SGDLS and YYNGEE. The CDR3 is made up of 15 amino acids. Trimming removed 4 bases from V and 8 bases from J; junction bases left unmatched: 10. The CDR3 bases are TGTGCCAGCAGCACCGGACAGGGTAAACGGGAAAAACTGTTTTTT. Its protein is CASSTGQGKREKLFF.

A few counts support this clone. Mismatch with germline at one junction end may stem from a read error. The chain carries TRBV7-9 and TRBJ1-1; the D is unclear. Per germline, CDR1 SEHNR and CDR2 FQNEAQ (reference sequence). The CDR3 spans 9 residues. The CDR3 coding sequence is TGTGCCAGCAGCTTAATATTAGCCTTT. Translated: CASSLILAF.

The chain uses TRBV10-3 and TRBJ1-1; D is perhaps TRBD1 (6 bases). CDR1 ENHRY and CDR2 SYGVKD come from the germline V gene. V dropped 8 bases and J dropped 2 bases, with 21 bases sitting between them. This CDR3 spans 16 amino acids. For the CDR3, the DNA is TGTGCCATCCGTGGAGGGGAGGGACAAGTAAACACTGAAGCTTTCTTT. Amino acids: CAIRGGEGQVNTEAFF.

V gene TRBV7-9 combines with J gene TRBJ2-2; D may correspond to TRBD1 or TRBD2 (6 bases each). Germline V lookup: CDR1 SEHNR, CDR2 FQNEAQ (reference sequence). The CDR3 has 14 amino acids. Trimming removed 3 bases at V and 5 bases at J, with 10 bases between. The CDR3 region is CASSFKGGTGELFF. Here the CDR3 DNA reads TGTGCCAGCAGCTTCAAAGGGGGGACCGGGGAGCTGTTTTTT.

The chain couples TRBV25-1 to TRBJ1-2; D call uncertain. The CDR3 covers 13 residues. The germline V gene encodes CDR1 MGHDK and CDR2 SYGVNS. The V gene lost 0 bases and the J gene lost 3 bases, with 5 bases spanning the gap. This CDR3 reads CASSEYIDYGYTF. CDR3 nucleotide sequence: TGTGCCAGCAGTGAATACATTGACTATGGCTACACCTTC.

The chain joins TRBV27 to TRBJ1-1, with D hard to call. Germline CDR1 is MNHEY and CDR2 is SMNVEV (reference sequence). With 5 bases removed from V and 0 bases from J, the gap between germline ends came to 10 bases. This CDR3 comprises 14 residues. CDR3 bases: TGTGCCAGCAGTCAAGGAGGGATGAACACTGAAGCTTTCTTT. This gives the protein CASSQGGMNTEAFF.

This clone was seen a few times. The rearrangement uses TRBV18 and TRBJ1-3; perhaps TRBD1 as D (5 bases). The CDR3 covers 19 residues. Germline CDR1 reads KGHSH; CDR2 reads LQKENI. V lost 0 bases and J 2 bases, leaving 20 bases between the germline ends. CDR3 amino acids: CASSPPAGLDGIAGNTIYF. The CDR3 coding sequence is TGTGCCAGCTCACCACCGGCAGGGTTGGATGGGATTGCTGGAAACACCATATATTTT. The entire variable domain, with the rest obtained from reference TRBV18 and TRBJ1-3, is as follows: NAGVMQNPRHLVRRRGQEARLRCSPMKGHSHVYWYRQLPEEGLKFMVYLQKENIIDESGMPKERFSAEFPKEGPSILRIQQVVRGDSAAYFCASSPPAGLDGIAGNTIYFGEGSWLTVV.

The table lists this clone with many counts. The gene calls are TRBV12-5 and TRBJ1-1, with unresolved D. Germline V lookup: CDR1 LGHNT, CDR2 FRNRAP. Trimming shortened V by 1 base and J by 2 bases, and 8 bases separated the two germline ends. The CDR3 runs 14 residues. The CDR3 DNA is TGTGCTAGTGGTTTGGGGCTGCCCAACACTGAAGCTTTCTTT. Residues: CASGLGLPNTEAFF.

The rearrangement joins TRBV19 to TRBJ1-1, with D perhaps TRBD1 (6 bases). V lost 8 bases, J lost 0 bases, and 16 bases lay in between. The CDR3 extends over 15 amino acids. Germline V gives CDR1 LNHDA, CDR2 SQIVND (reference sequence). CDR3 bases: TGTGCCAGTCGAGGACAGTTTCAAATGAACACTGAAGCTTTCTTT. This encodes CASRGQFQMNTEAFF.

The chain recombines TRBV19 with TRBJ2-1, with TRBD2 matching 14 bases. The CDR3 runs 16 residues. Per germline, CDR1 LNHDA and CDR2 SQIVND (reference sequence). Trimming removed 5 bases from V and 9 bases from J; junction bases left unmatched: 9. For the CDR3, the DNA is TGTGCCAGTAGTCCGGCGGGACTAGCGGGAGCGGGTGAGCAGTTCTTC. Protein product: CASSPAGLAGAGEQFF.

By share, this clone ranks as medium-sized. The V call is TRBV25-1, the J call TRBJ2-7; D remains ambiguous. The germline CDR1 and CDR2 sequences are MGHDK and SYGVNS. This CDR3 spans 11 amino acids. Trimming removed 7 bases from V and 0 bases from J, with 4 bases in between. CDR3 sequence (DNA): TGTGCCAGCACAGACTCCTACGAGCAGTACTTC. It yields the protein CASTDSYEQYF.

J is TRBJ1-2 and V is TRBV6-1; D is unresolved. Deletions cut 2 bases from V and 10 bases from J, with 8 bases between. In germline, CDR1 is MNHNS, CDR2 SASEGT. The CDR3 runs to 11 residues. The CDR3 sequence is CASSERGIYTF. As DNA, the CDR3 is TGTGCCAGCAGTGAACGGGGTATCTACACCTTC.

The gene calls are TRBV19 and TRBJ1-3; D not resolved. The CDR3 runs 15 residues. Germline-derived CDR1 and CDR2 are LNHDA and SQIVND (reference sequence). V was clipped by 4 bases and J by 4 bases, with 14 bases between them. The CDR3 loop reads CASSNPPGDGNTIYF. CDR3 DNA: TGTGCCAGTAGTAACCCCCCGGGAGACGGAAACACCATATATTTT.

The V gene is TRBV6-4, the J gene TRBJ2-6; D is possibly TRBD1 or TRBD2 (5 bases each). Trimming pared 5 bases from V and 4 bases from J, leaving 9 bases between. Germline V gene data show CDR1 as MRHNA and CDR2 as SNTAGT. CDR3 length: 14 amino acids. The CDR3 nucleotides read TGTGCCAGCAGTCTGGGGGACGGGGCCAACGTCCTGACTTTC. Amino acid sequence: CASSLGDGANVLTF.

A few counts support this clone. The gene calls are TRBV14 and TRBJ1-2, with D perhaps TRBD1 (6 bases). The germline CDR1 and CDR2 sequences are SGHDN and FVKESK. The V end was cut by 3 bases, the J end by 6 bases, with 20 bases between. The length of the CDR3 is 16 residues. The DNA for the CDR3 is TGTGCCAGCAGCCACGGAAATTCTAGGGGGAAAGATGGCTACACCTTC. It encodes CASSHGNSRGKDGYTF.

The chain joins TRBV4-1 to TRBJ2-3; D may be TRBD1 or TRBD2 (6 bases each). Looked up from germline, CDR1 is MGHRA and CDR2 is YSYEKL. This CDR3 comprises 15 residues. The V gene lost 5 bases and the J gene lost 6 bases, with 18 bases spanning the gap. For the CDR3, the DNA is TGCGCCAGCAGCGTGGGGACTTCAGGGGCGGATACGCAGTATTTT. This encodes CASSVGTSGADTQYF.

This sequence joins TRBV6-5 and TRBJ1-2; D uncertain. The V gene lost 5 bases and the J gene lost 2 bases, with 9 bases spanning the gap. Germline V CDR1 and CDR2: MNHEY, SVGAGI. This CDR3 has 13 residues. In DNA form, the CDR3 reads TGTGCCAGCAGTCGTTGGAAGAACTATGGCTACACCTTC. Translation gives CASSRWKNYGYTF.

This chain links TRBV7-9 with TRBJ2-2; D is possibly TRBD2 (6 bases). V lost 4 bases and J 7 bases, leaving 13 bases between the germline ends. This CDR3 has 14 amino acids. Germline lookup yields CDR1 SEHNR and CDR2 FQNEAQ (reference sequence). In DNA form, the CDR3 reads TGTGCCAGCAGCTACCCATGGAGGGACGGGGAGCTGTTTTTT. Translation: CASSYPWRDGELFF. The variable domain in full, completed from reference TRBV7-9 and TRBJ2-2, reads DTGVSQNPRHKITKRGQNVTFRCDPISEHNRLYWYRQTLGQGPEFLTYFQNEAQLEKSRLLSDRFSAERPKGSFSTLEIQRTEQGDSAMYLCASSYPWRDGELFFGEGSRLTVL.

The chain joins TRBV27 to TRBJ1-1, with TRBD1 identical over 7 bases. There are 14 residues in the CDR3. The ends lost 8 bases at V and 4 bases at J; junction bases unmatched: 10. CDR1 and CDR2 (germline): MNHEY, SMNVEV (reference sequence). CDR3 DNA sequence: TGTGCCAGCGCGAAACAGGGGCCCGCCACTGAAGCTTTCTTT. Its translation is CASAKQGPATEAFF.

CDR3 DNA sequence: TGTGCCAGTCAGCGGACTTCTTACCGCAATGAGCAGTTCTTC. This translates into CASQRTSYRNEQFF. The genes are TRBV7-9 and TRBJ2-1, with a possible D match to TRBD2 (5 bases). Trimming pared 9 bases from V and 6 bases from J, leaving 18 bases between. Germline V gene lookup returns CDR1 SEHNR and CDR2 FQNEAQ (reference sequence). The CDR3 is 14 amino acids.